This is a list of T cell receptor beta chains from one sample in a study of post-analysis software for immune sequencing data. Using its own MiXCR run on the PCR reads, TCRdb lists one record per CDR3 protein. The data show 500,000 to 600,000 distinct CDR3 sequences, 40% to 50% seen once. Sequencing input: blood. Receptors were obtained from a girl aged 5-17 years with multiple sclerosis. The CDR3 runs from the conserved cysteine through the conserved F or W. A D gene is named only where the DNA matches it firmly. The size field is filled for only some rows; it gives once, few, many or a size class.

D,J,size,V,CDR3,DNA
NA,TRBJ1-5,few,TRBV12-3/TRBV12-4,CASSLSENQPQHF,TGTGCCAGCAGTTTATCGGAGAATCAGCCCCAGCATTTT
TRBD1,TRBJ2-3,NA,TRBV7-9,CASSLEDRGHRSADTQYF,TGTGCCAGCAGCTTAGAGGACAGGGGGCACCGGTCCGCAGATACGCAGTATTTT
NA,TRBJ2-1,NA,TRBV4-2,CASSQTGLYNEQFF,TGTGCCAGCAGCCAAACGGGACTGTACAATGAGCAGTTCTTC
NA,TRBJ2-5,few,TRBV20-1,CSARDWAGSPGGETQYF,TGCAGTGCTAGAGATTGGGCAGGGTCTCCCGGTGGGGAGACCCAGTACTTC
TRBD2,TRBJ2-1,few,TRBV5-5,CASRWELADNEQFF,TGTGCCAGCAGATGGGAACTAGCGGACAATGAGCAGTTCTTC
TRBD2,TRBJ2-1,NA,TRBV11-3,CASSLLAGDYNEQFF,TGTGCCAGCAGCTTACTAGCGGGAGATTACAATGAGCAGTTCTTC
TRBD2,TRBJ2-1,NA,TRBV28,CASSKRTSDEQFF,TGTGCCAGCAGTAAAAGGACTAGCGATGAGCAGTTCTTC
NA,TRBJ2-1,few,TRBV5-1,CASSFWGNSYNEQFF,TGCGCCAGCAGCTTCTGGGGGAACAGCTACAATGAGCAGTTCTTC
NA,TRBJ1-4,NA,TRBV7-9,CASSFPGFRREKLFF,TGTGCCAGCAGCTTCCCAGGGTTCCGGCGGGAAAAACTGTTTTTT
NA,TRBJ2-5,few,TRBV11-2,CASSRLDLRETQYF,TGTGCCAGCAGTCGACTCGACCTAAGGGAGACCCAGTACTTC
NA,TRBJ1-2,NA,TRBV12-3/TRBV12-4,CASSRQNYGYTF,TGTGCCAGCAGTCGGCAGAACTATGGCTACACCTTC
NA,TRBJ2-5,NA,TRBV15,CATSRVSGWETQYF,TGTGCCACCAGCAGAGTCTCCGGGTGGGAGACCCAGTACTTC
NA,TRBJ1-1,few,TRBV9,CASSPYGQKDTEAFF,TGTGCCAGCAGCCCATACGGACAGAAGGACACTGAAGCTTTCTTT
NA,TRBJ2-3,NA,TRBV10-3,CAISGVAGTDTQYF,TGTGCCATCAGTGGAGTAGCGGGCACAGATACGCAGTATTTT
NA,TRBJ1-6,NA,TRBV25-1,CASSPWGGRSPLHF,TGTGCCAGCAGTCCCTGGGGGGGACGATCACCCCTCCACTTT
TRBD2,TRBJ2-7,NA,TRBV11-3,CASSLGASGRSYEQYF,TGTGCCAGCAGCTTAGGGGCTAGCGGGAGATCTTACGAGCAGTACTTC
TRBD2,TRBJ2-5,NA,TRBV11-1,CASSLAQLAGNNEQYF,TGTGCCAGCAGCTTAGCACAACTAGCGGGGAACAATGAGCAGTACTTC
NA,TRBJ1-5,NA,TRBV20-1,CSAGREGGQPQHF,TGCAGTGCTGGCAGGGAGGGGGGTCAGCCCCAGCATTTT
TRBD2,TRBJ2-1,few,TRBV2,CASTERGGPNEQFF,TGTGCCAGCACCGAGCGGGGGGGCCCCAATGAGCAGTTCTTC
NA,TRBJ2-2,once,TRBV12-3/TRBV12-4,CASSFFPENTGELFF,TGTGCCAGCAGTTTCTTTCCCGAGAACACCGGGGAGCTGTTTTTT
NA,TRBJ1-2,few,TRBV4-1,CASSQARMRGNYGYTF,TGCGCCAGCAGCCAAGCCCGGATGAGGGGTAACTATGGCTACACCTTC
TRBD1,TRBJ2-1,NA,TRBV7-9,CASSLAWTGNNEQFF,TGTGCCAGCAGCTTAGCCTGGACAGGGAACAATGAGCAGTTCTTC
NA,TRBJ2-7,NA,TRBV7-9,CASSFRDLRYEQYF,TGTGCCAGCAGCTTCCGGGACCTCCGATACGAGCAGTACTTC
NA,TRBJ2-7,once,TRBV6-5,CASRDPPPGDEQYF,TGTGCCAGCAGGGACCCCCCTCCGGGGGACGAGCAGTACTTC
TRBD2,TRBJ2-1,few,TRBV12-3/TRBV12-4,CASSIIMGLAASYNEQFF,TGTGCCAGCAGCATTATAATGGGACTAGCGGCTTCCTACAATGAGCAGTTCTTC
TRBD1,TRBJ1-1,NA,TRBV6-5,CASSLRGQRNTEAFF,TGTGCCAGCAGTCTCCGGGGACAGAGGAACACTGAAGCTTTCTTT
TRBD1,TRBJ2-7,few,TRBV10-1,CASSELDRGGPYEQYF,TGCGCCAGCAGTGAGTTGGACAGGGGAGGCCCCTACGAGCAGTACTTC
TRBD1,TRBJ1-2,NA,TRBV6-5,CASTRDSNYGYTF,TGTGCCAGCACACGGGACAGCAACTATGGCTACACCTTC
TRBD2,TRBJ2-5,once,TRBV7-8,CASSLGTSEKTQYF,TGTGCCAGCAGCTTGGGGACTAGCGAGAAGACCCAGTACTTC
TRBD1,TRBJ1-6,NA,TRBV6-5,CASKEGTADNSPLHF,TGTGCCAGCAAAGAGGGGACAGCCGATAATTCACCCCTCCACTTT
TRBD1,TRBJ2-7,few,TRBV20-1,CSACPTGAPYEQYF,TGCAGTGCTTGCCCTACAGGGGCACCCTACGAGCAGTACTTC
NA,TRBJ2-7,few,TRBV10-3,CAISEGDPRYEQYF,TGTGCCATCAGTGAGGGGGACCCACGCTACGAGCAGTACTTC
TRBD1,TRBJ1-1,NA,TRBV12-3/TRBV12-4,CASSRGTGGTEAFF,TGTGCCAGCAGCCGCGGGACAGGGGGAACTGAAGCTTTCTTT
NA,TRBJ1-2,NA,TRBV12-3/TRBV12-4,CASSTWDNGIRYTF,TGTGCCAGCAGCACCTGGGACAATGGCATACGCTACACCTTC
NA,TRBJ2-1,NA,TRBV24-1,CATSEERQETQFF,TGTGCCACCAGCGAAGAGCGGCAAGAGACCCAGTTCTTC
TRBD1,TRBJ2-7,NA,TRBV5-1,CASNLMRQGGYEQYF,TGCGCCAGCAACTTGATGAGACAGGGGGGTTACGAGCAGTACTTC
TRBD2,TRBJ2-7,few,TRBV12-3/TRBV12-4,CASSPPASGAYEQYF,TGTGCCAGCAGTCCCCCGGCCAGCGGGGCCTACGAGCAGTACTTC
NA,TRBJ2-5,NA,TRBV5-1,CASSLVVAEEETQYF,TGCGCCAGCAGCTTGGTGGTAGCGGAGGAAGAGACCCAGTACTTC
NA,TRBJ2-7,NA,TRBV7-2,CASSSWASVYEQYF,TGTGCCAGCAGTTCCTGGGCTAGCGTGTACGAGCAGTACTTC
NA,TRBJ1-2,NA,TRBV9,CASSIGTDNYGYTF,TGTGCCAGCAGCATCGGGACCGATAACTATGGCTACACCTTC
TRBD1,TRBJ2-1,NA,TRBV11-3,CASSVSGTGYNEQFF,TGTGCCAGCAGCGTTTCCGGGACAGGCTACAATGAGCAGTTCTTC
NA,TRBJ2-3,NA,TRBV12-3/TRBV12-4,CASSFNGGALSSTDAEYF,TGTGCCAGCAGTTTTAACGGCGGGGCCTTATCGAGCACAGATGCGGAGTATTTT
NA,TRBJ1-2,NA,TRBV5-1,CASSLGPPNYGYTF,TGCGCCAGCAGCCTCGGGCCGCCTAACTATGGCTACACCTTC
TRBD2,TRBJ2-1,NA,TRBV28,CASSLMGLAGVISYNEQFF,TGTGCCAGCAGCCTAATGGGACTAGCGGGAGTAATATCCTACAATGAGCAGTTCTTC